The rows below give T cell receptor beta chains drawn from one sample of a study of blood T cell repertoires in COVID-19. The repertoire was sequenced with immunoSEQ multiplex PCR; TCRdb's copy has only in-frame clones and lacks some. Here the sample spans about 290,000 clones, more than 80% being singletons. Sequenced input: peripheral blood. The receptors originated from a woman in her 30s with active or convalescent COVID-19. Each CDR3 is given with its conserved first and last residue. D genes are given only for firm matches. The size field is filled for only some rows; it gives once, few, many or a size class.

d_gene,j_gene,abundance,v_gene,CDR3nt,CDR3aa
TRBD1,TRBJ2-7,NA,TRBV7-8,TGTGCCAGCAGCTTAGAGGGGGCGCCTTCCTACGAGCAGTACTTC,CASSLEGAPSYEQYF
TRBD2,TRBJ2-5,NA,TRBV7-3,TGTGCCAGCAGCTTAGATCAAGGCTGCGGGGGGGCCCAAGAGACCCAGTACTTC,CASSLDQGCGGAQETQYF
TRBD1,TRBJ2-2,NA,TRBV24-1,TGTGCCACCAGTAACCCAGGGGGCCCCGGGGAGCTGTTTTTT,CATSNPGGPGELFF
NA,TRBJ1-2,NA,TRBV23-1,TGCGCCAGCAGTCAATGTCAGAATGACAGAACTAACTATGGCTACACCTTC,CASSQCQNDRTNYGYTF
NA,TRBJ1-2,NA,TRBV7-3,TGTGCCAGCAGCTCCTCGGAGGCAGATGGCTACACCTTC,CASSSSEADGYTF
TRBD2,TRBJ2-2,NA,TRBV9,TGTGCCAGCAGCCCGGGACTAGAGACCGGGGAGCTGTTTTTT,CASSPGLETGELFF
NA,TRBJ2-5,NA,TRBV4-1,TGCGCCAGCAGCCAAGTCGAGACTCGGTCGGGTGAGACCCAGTACTTC,CASSQVETRSGETQYF
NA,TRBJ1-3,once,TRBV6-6,TGTGCCAGCACCTACGGGGGAAACACCATATATTTT,CASTYGGNTIYF
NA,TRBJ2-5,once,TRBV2,TGTGCCAGCAGGTCTAGTAATGTAGGAGAGACCCAGTACTTC,CASRSSNVGETQYF
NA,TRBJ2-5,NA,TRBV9,TGTGCCAGCAGCGTCGCGGGACAGCACATTTTAGAGACCCAGTACTTC,CASSVAGQHILETQYF
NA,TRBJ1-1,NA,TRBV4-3,TGCGCCAGCAGCCAAGAGAGAGGGACACTTATGAACACTGAAGCTTTCTTT,CASSQERGTLMNTEAFF
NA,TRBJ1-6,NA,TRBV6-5,TGTGCCAGCAGTTACTCTCGGGATAATTCACCCCTCCACTTT,CASSYSRDNSPLHF
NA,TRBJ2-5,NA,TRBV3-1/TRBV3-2,TGTGCCAGCAGCCTACGGACTACGAGCAAAGAGACCCAGTACTTC,CASSLRTTSKETQYF
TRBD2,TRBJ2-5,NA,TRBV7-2,TGTGCCAGCAGCTCGGTTGGGGGAGGGGAGACCCAGTACTTC,CASSSVGGGETQYF
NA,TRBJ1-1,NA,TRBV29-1,TGCAGCGTTGTAAGGCAGGGCGGGGACGAACGGCGCACTGAAGCTTTCTTT,CSVVRQGGDERRTEAFF